The 20 T cell receptor beta chains in this list originate from one sample, sequenced in a study of blood T cell repertoires in COVID-19. Using immunoSEQ multiplex PCR, the repertoire was profiled, and TCRdb retains in-frame clones only, with some absent. Altogether hundreds of thousands of clones are present, more than 70% being singletons, with the ten largest covering 0.99%. Sequencing was carried out using peripheral blood. The receptor source for this set is a woman aged 40 to 50 who had recovered from COVID-19.

The chain recombines TRBV18 with TRBJ2-6; the match to TRBD1 covers 9 bases. The J segment lost 3 bases and the V segment lost 6 bases, leaving 12 bases of the junction unmatched. CDR1 and CDR2 from the germline V gene are KGHSH and LQKENI. The CDR3 contains 18 residues. CDR3 amino acids: CASSKSGTGLGGANVLTF. The CDR3 region has the DNA TGTGCCAGCTCCAAGTCCGGGACAGGGTTAGGTGGGGCCAACGTCCTGACTTTC.

DNA for the CDR3: TGCGCCAGCAGCTTGCAGATTACTAGCGGGTGGACAGATACGCAGTATTTT. Protein product: CASSLQITSGWTDTQYF. The rearrangement uses TRBV5-1 and TRBJ2-3; 9 bases align to TRBD2. The CDR3 runs to 17 residues. CDR1 SGHRS and CDR2 YFSETQ come from the germline V gene. V trimming: 1 base; J trimming: 3 bases; junction bases outside the gene matches: 9.

The chain has TRBV4-1 and TRBJ2-3; D is possibly TRBD1 (5 bases). The V gene lost 1 base and the J gene lost 5 bases, with 10 bases spanning the gap. There are 14 residues in the CDR3. Looked up from germline, CDR1 is MGHRA and CDR2 is YSYEKL. CDR3 nucleotides: TGCGCCAGCAGCCAAGGGGGCTGGGGAGATACGCAGTATTTT. It yields the protein CASSQGGWGDTQYF.

The rearrangement links TRBV5-4 to TRBJ2-4, with 7 bases matching TRBD1. The length of the CDR3 is 17 residues. Germline V lookup: CDR1 SGHNT, CDR2 YYREEE (reference sequence). V shed 0 bases, J shed 0 bases, and the junction held 6 bases outside the gene matches. The DNA for the CDR3 is TGTGCCAGCAGCTTGGCCGGGGACAGCCTAGCCAAAAACATTCAGTACTTC. It codes for CASSLAGDSLAKNIQYF.

The CDR3 loop is CASSRSSYNEQFF. CDR3 bases: TGTGCCAGCAGCCGGAGCTCCTACAATGAGCAGTTCTTC. This chain uses TRBV12-3 or TRBV12-4 with TRBJ2-1; D gene ambiguous. CDR3 size: 13 residues. Trimming removed 6 bases from V and 0 bases from J, with 6 bases in between.

V gene TRBV6-2 or TRBV6-3 combines with J gene TRBJ2-5, with 14 bases matching TRBD2. The CDR3 has 17 amino acids. The V gene's germline CDR1 is MNHEY and CDR2 SVGEGT. V gave up 2 bases and J gave up 7 bases; unmatched junction bases: 9. Here the CDR3 reads CASSYLTSGRAGGTQYF. In DNA form, the CDR3 reads TGTGCCAGCAGTTACCTGACTAGCGGGAGGGCCGGGGGGACCCAGTACTTC.

This clone has a single count. The chain combines TRBV25-1 with TRBJ1-2, with D tentatively TRBD1 (5 bases). Germline loops: CDR1 MGHDK, CDR2 SYGVNS. V dropped 5 bases and J dropped 8 bases, with 15 bases sitting between them. This CDR3 spans 13 amino acids. The CDR3 DNA reads TGTGCCAGCAGTCCCGCGGGGGGGAGGGGCTACACCTTC. Translated, it gives CASSPAGGRGYTF.

V is TRBV7-9 and J is TRBJ1-1; 7 bases agree with TRBD1. Looked up from germline, CDR1 is SEHNR and CDR2 is FQNEAQ (reference sequence). This CDR3 comprises 16 residues. Losses at the gene ends were 7 bases for V and 1 base for J; bases not matched to a gene: 12. Written as DNA, the CDR3 is TGTGCCAGCAACCAAGGGGGCGCCTGGAGGAACACTGAAGCTTTCTTT. It encodes CASNQGGAWRNTEAFF.

The V call is TRBV7-2, the J call TRBJ1-5; 7 nucleotides align to TRBD1. The CDR3 has 15 amino acids. Germline values: CDR1 SGHTA, CDR2 FQGNSA. V was pared by 3 bases and J by 6 bases, with 8 bases of the junction left unmatched. The CDR3 reads CASSLNRGDGQPQHF. CDR3 coding DNA: TGTGCCAGCAGCTTGAACAGGGGTGACGGTCAGCCCCAGCATTTT. The variable domain in full, completed from reference TRBV7-2 and TRBJ1-5, reads GAGVSQSPSNKVTEKGKDVELRCDPISGHTALYWYRQSLGQGLEFLIYFQGNSAPDKSGLPSDRFSAERTGGSVSTLTIQRTQQEDSAVYLCASSLNRGDGQPQHFGDGTRLSIL.

The rearrangement links TRBV29-1 to TRBJ1-2, with D perhaps TRBD1 (5 bases). The CDR3 contains 14 residues. Trimming removed 1 base from V and 8 bases from J, with 17 bases in between. The germline CDR1 and CDR2 sequences are SQVTM and ANQGSEA. The CDR3 protein is CSVEVVATPGGYTF. The CDR3 DNA sequence: TGCAGCGTTGAAGTGGTGGCGACCCCAGGGGGCTACACCTTC. The variable domain in full, with the rest retrieved from reference TRBV29-1 and TRBJ1-2, is SAVISQKPSRDICQRGTSLTIQCQVDSQVTMMFWYRQQPGQSLTLIATANQGSEATYESGFVIDKFPISRPNLTFSTLTVSNMSPEDSSIYLCSVEVVATPGGYTFGSGTRLTVV.

This chain connects TRBV7-8 to TRBJ2-3, with D tentatively TRBD1 (6 bases). Germline V gives CDR1 SGHVS, CDR2 FQNEAQ. Trimming cost V 5 bases and J 7 bases, with 13 bases left between them. The CDR3 has 13 residues. Here the CDR3 reads CASSPDRRNTQYF. The CDR3 DNA reads TGTGCCAGCAGCCCGGACAGACGGAATACGCAGTATTTT.

In this sample, this clone turned up once. The chain combines TRBV11-3 with TRBJ2-3, with 7 bases matching TRBD2. V dropped 5 bases and J dropped 4; count of bases not matched to a gene: 15. CDR1 is SGHNT, CDR2 YENEEA, per germline. This CDR3 contains 17 residues. This CDR3 is CASSNPIDWREPDTQYF. In nucleotides, the CDR3 is TGTGCCAGCAGCAACCCCATCGACTGGCGGGAGCCAGATACGCAGTATTTT.

The chain uses TRBV19 and TRBJ2-2; the match to TRBD2 covers 15 bases. The V gene end was trimmed by 0 bases and the J gene end by 3 bases; junction bases not matched to a gene: 8. The germline CDR1 and CDR2 sequences are LNHDA and SQIVND (reference sequence). CDR3 length: 20 amino acids. DNA for the CDR3: TGTGCCAGTAGTATAGATGTCTCCGGGACTAGCGGGAGGTACACCGGGGAGCTGTTTTTT. The encoded protein is CASSIDVSGTSGRYTGELFF.

V usage is TRBV6-5 and J usage is TRBJ2-7; a weak D match, TRBD1 (5 bases). Between the trimmed V and J ends, which lost 6 bases and 3 bases, there was a span of 18 bases. The CDR3 has 15 residues. Germline values: CDR1 MNHEY, CDR2 SVGAGI. As DNA, the CDR3 is TGTGCCAGCAGCTACCACCCCCAGGGCGGCTACGAGCAGTACTTC. This encodes CASSYHPQGGYEQYF.

This chain connects TRBV5-6 to TRBJ1-2; 11 bases line up with TRBD1. Per the germline V gene, CDR1 is SGHDT and CDR2 is YYEEEE. The CDR3 runs 14 residues. V dropped 0 bases and J dropped 7; count of bases not matched to a gene: 2. In nucleotides, the CDR3 is TGTGCCAGCAGCTTGGGGGACAGGGGGTTTGGCTACACCTTC. This encodes CASSLGDRGFGYTF.

This chain connects TRBV30 to TRBJ2-4; 7 nucleotides line up with TRBD2. Germline CDR1 reads GTSNPN; CDR2 reads SVGIG (reference sequence). This CDR3 is built from 15 residues. J was trimmed by 8 bases and V by 3 bases; bases with no gene match: 13. This CDR3 reads CAWSPGTTLGDIQYF. The CDR3 region has the DNA TGTGCCTGGAGCCCCGGGACTACCCTCGGGGACATTCAGTACTTC.

The V and J genes are TRBV5-6 and TRBJ1-2; TRBD1 might be the D (5 bases). Trimming pared 5 bases from V and 5 bases from J, leaving 13 bases between. This CDR3 contains 13 residues. CDR1 SGHDT and CDR2 YYEEEE come from the germline V gene. The CDR3 coding sequence is TGTGCCAGCAGACCCGACAGCGAGTATGGCTACACCTTC. It encodes CASRPDSEYGYTF. The full variable domain, in which reference TRBV5-6 and TRBJ1-2 provide the parts outside the CDR3, is DAGVTQSPTHLIKTRGQQVTLRCSPKSGHDTVSWYQQALGQGPQFIFQYYEEEERQRGNFPDRFSGHQFPNYSSELNVNALLLGDSALYLCASRPDSEYGYTFGSGTRLTVV.

The gene calls are TRBV6-5 and TRBJ1-6; the D is unclear. The CDR3 is 14 residues long. Deletions cut 8 bases from V and 5 bases from J, with 13 bases between. Per the germline V gene, CDR1 is MNHEY and CDR2 is SVGAGI. The CDR3 sequence: CASGLTPNNSPLHF. The CDR3 region has the DNA TGTGCCAGCGGACTGACACCCAATAATTCACCCCTCCACTTT.

V gene TRBV6-5 combines with J gene TRBJ2-1; maybe TRBD2 (5 bases). CDR1 and CDR2 (germline): MNHEY, SVGAGI. This CDR3 region has 14 residues. Trimming shortened V by 2 bases and J by 9 bases, and 14 bases separated the two germline ends. CDR3: CASSYLAGVGEQFF. The CDR3 DNA reads TGTGCCAGCAGTTACCTGGCCGGGGTGGGTGAGCAGTTCTTC.

V gene TRBV27 combines with J gene TRBJ1-5, with TRBD1 as a possible D gene (6 bases). Germline V lookup: CDR1 MNHEY, CDR2 SMNVEV (reference sequence). V lost 7 bases and J lost 6, with 22 bases in between. This CDR3 is 16 amino acids long. CDR3 in DNA: TGTGCCAGCAAAGTAGGGGGGGGATTCGTGGGTCAGCCCCAGCATTTT. Its translation: CASKVGGGFVGQPQHF.